These 31 T cell receptor beta chains were sequenced from one sample in a study of CD8 T cells in Susac syndrome. Random hexamers primed reverse transcription of about 0.45 to 1 ug RNA. TCRdb redid the calling of the immunoSEQ multiplex PCR reads with MiXCR, one entry per CDR3 protein. This table has 100,000 or so distinct CDR3 sequences, 85% to 95% appearing once. Specimen: CD8+ T cells from PBMCs. These receptors were collected from a human donor in good health.

The chain uses TRBV7-2 and TRBJ1-5; D unclear. Germline V lookup: CDR1 SGHTA, CDR2 FQGNSA. Deletions cut 5 bases from V and 1 base from J, with 9 bases between. The CDR3 contains 14 residues. The DNA for the CDR3 is TGTGCCAGCAGCGGGCTGGGGAGCAATCAGCCCCAGCATTTT. As protein: CASSGLGSNQPQHF.

The chain employs TRBV18 and TRBJ2-5, with unresolved D. Trimming removed 2 bases at V and 1 base at J, with 5 bases between. This CDR3 is 13 amino acids long. Per the germline V gene, CDR1 is KGHSH and CDR2 is LQKENI. For the CDR3, the DNA is TGTGCCAGCTCACCAGGATTCCAAGAGACCCAGTACTTC. Amino acids: CASSPGFQETQYF.

The chain carries TRBV7-2 and TRBJ2-7; 8 bases are shared with TRBD2. Germline CDR1 and CDR2: SGHTA and FQGNSA. V lost 1 base and J lost 7; bases outside the gene matches: 21. This CDR3 contains 19 residues. Here the CDR3 DNA reads TGTGCCAGCAGCTTAGTTCCAGCGGGAGCCTATCGGGTCGCCGGAGAGCAGTACTTC. The encoded protein is CASSLVPAGAYRVAGEQYF. Full variable domain (remainder filled in from reference TRBV7-2 and TRBJ2-7): GAGVSQSPSNKVTEKGKDVELRCDPISGHTALYWYRQSLGQGLEFLIYFQGNSAPDKSGLPSDRFSAERTGGSVSTLTIQRTQQEDSAVYLCASSLVPAGAYRVAGEQYFGPGTRLTVT.

The table lists this clonotype with a count of one. The chain is built from TRBV7-8 and TRBJ2-1, with D tentatively TRBD2 (7 bases). Trimming took 4 bases from V and 2 from J, leaving 12 bases between them. Germline CDR1 and CDR2: SGHVS and FQNEAQ. CDR3 size: 15 residues. CDR3 residues: CASSSRGGAYNEQFF. The CDR3 DNA reads as TGTGCCAGCAGCTCGAGGGGGGGGGCCTACAATGAGCAGTTCTTC.

As for this clonotype: An end of the junction differs from the germline gene, which may be a read error. The rearrangement joins TRBV7-7 to TRBJ2-5, with TRBD1 matching over 9 bases. Germline CDR1 reads SSHAT; CDR2 reads FNYEAQ (reference sequence). There are 17 residues in the CDR3. In DNA form, the CDR3 reads TGTGCTAGCAGCTTCTTTACGCGAGGACAGGGGAAGGAGACCCAGTACTTC. This codes for CASSFFTRGQGKETQYF.

This clonotype was detected once. CDR3 coding DNA: TGTGCCAGCAGCTCCATCCAGTCACGCGAGCAGTACTTC. It codes for CASSSIQSREQYF. V usage is TRBV7-2 and J usage is TRBJ2-7; D uncertain. The germline gives CDR1 SGHTA, CDR2 FQGNSA. The CDR3 has 13 amino acids. Trimming left V 4 bases short and J 6 bases short, with 13 bases between.

V and J are TRBV2 and TRBJ2-7, with D unclear. Germline V gene data show CDR1 as SNHLY and CDR2 as FYNNEI. Trimming stripped 3 bases from V and 3 bases from J, with 21 bases between. The CDR3 sequence is 17 residues long. The CDR3 coding sequence is TGTGCCAGCAGTGATCTGCCCCCCGGAGTTGGTGTCTACGAGCAGTACTTC. Translated, it gives CASSDLPPGVGVYEQYF.

The V call is TRBV10-2, the J call TRBJ2-3, with 7 positions matching TRBD1. The CDR3 spans 14 residues. V shed 10 bases, J shed 1 base, and the junction held 8 bases outside the gene matches. CDR1 is WSHSY and CDR2 is SAAADI in the germline V gene. The CDR3 here is CATRVDRGTDTQYF. The CDR3 DNA follows: TGCGCCACCAGGGTTGACAGGGGCACAGATACGCAGTATTTT.

This clonotype was observed a single time. The chain employs TRBV3-1 and TRBJ2-2, with 9 bases identical to TRBD2. There are 16 residues in the CDR3. Germline CDR1 reads LGHDT; CDR2 reads YNNKEL (reference sequence). With V trimmed by 2 bases and J by 6 bases, 7 bases remained unmatched. Here the CDR3 DNA reads TGTGCCAGCAGCCAACCTGCGGGACTAGCCGCCGGGGAGCTGTTTTTT. Residues: CASSQPAGLAAGELFF.

The rearrangement joins TRBV20-1 to TRBJ2-1; 7 nucleotides agree with TRBD2. The ends lost 5 bases at V and 10 bases at J; junction bases unmatched: 8. CDR1 is DFQATT and CDR2 is SNEGSKA in the germline V gene (reference sequence). The CDR3 spans 12 residues. CDR3 sequence: CSAPFISGEQFF. In DNA, the CDR3 is TGCAGTGCTCCTTTCATTAGCGGGGAGCAGTTCTTC.

This chain uses TRBV19 with TRBJ1-2; D remains ambiguous. In germline, CDR1 is LNHDA, CDR2 SQIVND (reference sequence). V was shortened by 7 bases and J by 4 bases, with 13 bases between the two germline ends. The CDR3 totals 13 residues. CDR3 nucleotides: TGTGCCAGTACGGAGAGGAACTTCTATGGCTACACCTTC. Residues: CASTERNFYGYTF.

The rearrangement links TRBV20-1 to TRBJ2-1; 12 bases match TRBD2. V shed 6 bases and J 8 bases; nucleotides not matched to a gene: 8. Germline CDR1 DFQATT, CDR2 SNEGSKA (reference sequence). The CDR3 loop spans 14 amino acids. In nucleotides, the CDR3 is TGCAGTGCGCACCCTAGCGGGGGGGCCGATGAGCAGTTCTTC. The encoded protein is CSAHPSGGADEQFF.

CDR3 in DNA: TGCAGCGTTGCGAGCGGGGGGGACAATGAGCAGTTCTTC. It specifies CSVASGGDNEQFF. The chain employs TRBV29-1 and TRBJ2-1, with 10 nucleotides matching TRBD2. The length of the CDR3 is 13 residues. Trimming at V came to 4 bases and at J to 5 bases, leaving 2 bases not matched to a gene. Germline lookup yields CDR1 SQVTM and CDR2 ANQGSEA.

This sequence joins TRBV4-3 and TRBJ2-7; D gene ambiguous. Germline-derived CDR1 and CDR2 are LGHNA and YSLEER. There are 15 residues in the CDR3. V was trimmed by 0 bases and J by 2 bases, leaving 11 bases between them. CDR3 DNA: TGCGCCAGCAGCCAAGATGAGACCGTCACCTACGAGCAGTACTTC. Its translation: CASSQDETVTYEQYF.

The chain has TRBV5-6 and TRBJ2-5; D gene unclear. This CDR3 comprises 14 residues. The germline V gene has CDR1 SGHDT and CDR2 YYEEEE. Trimming cost V 6 bases and J 5 bases, with 17 bases left between them. CDR3 protein: CASTSTGRTETQYF. CDR3 in DNA: TGTGCCAGCACCTCGACCGGCCGAACTGAGACCCAGTACTTC.

The rearrangement joins TRBV7-6 to TRBJ2-2; TRBD2 aligns across 8 bases. The CDR3 totals 16 residues. CDR1 SGHVS and CDR2 FNYEAQ come from the germline V gene. The V segment lost 2 bases and the J segment 7 bases; nucleotides outside the gene matches: 9. The CDR3, as DNA: TGTGCCAGCAGCTTAAACGGGGGGGCCGGCAGCGGGGAGCTGTTTTTT. It yields the protein CASSLNGGAGSGELFF.

The V gene is TRBV20-1, the J gene TRBJ2-1; unclear D gene. Trimming took off 6 bases at V and 10 bases at J, with 22 bases between the two ends. Per germline, CDR1 DFQATT and CDR2 SNEGSKA (reference sequence). The CDR3 loop spans 14 amino acids. This chain's CDR3 is CSALTGTGRMEQFF. The DNA of the CDR3 is TGCAGTGCGCTGACGGGCACTGGCCGCATGGAGCAGTTCTTC.

The chain recombines TRBV29-1 with TRBJ1-1; D remains ambiguous. Looked up from germline, CDR1 is SQVTM and CDR2 is ANQGSEA. V was pared by 6 bases and J by 1 base, with 15 bases between. The CDR3 totals 14 residues. DNA of the CDR3: TGCAGCGTGACGGCCCCGCCGGAGAACACTGAAGCTTTCTTT. This sequence encodes CSVTAPPENTEAFF.

The V gene is TRBV30, the J gene TRBJ2-7, with 7 bases fitting TRBD1. V lost 6 bases to trimming and J lost 0 bases; unmatched junction nucleotides: 5. Germline V gene data show CDR1 as GTSNPN and CDR2 as SVGIG (reference sequence). CDR3 length equals 13 residues. Here the CDR3 reads CACHRDSSYEQYF. CDR3 DNA: TGTGCCTGTCACCGGGACAGCTCCTACGAGCAGTACTTC.

V and J are TRBV29-1 and TRBJ2-3; D may be TRBD2 (5 bases). The germline V gene has CDR1 SQVTM and CDR2 ANQGSEA. With 7 bases removed from V and 0 bases from J, the gap between germline ends came to 11 bases. CDR3 size: 13 residues. CDR3 region: CSDSGTSTDTQYF. The CDR3 nucleotides are TGCAGCGACAGCGGCACTAGCACAGATACGCAGTATTTT.

Concerning this clonotype itself: Sequence at one end of the junction differs from germline and may be a read error. This chain connects TRBV10-3 to TRBJ2-1, with D perhaps matching TRBD1 (6 bases). The CDR3 is 11 residues long. CDR1 ENHRY and CDR2 SYGVKD come from the germline V gene. The CDR3 here is CAISERGQSFF. CDR3 nucleotides: TGTGCCATCAGTGAGCGGGGACAATCTTTTTTC.

J is TRBJ1-4 and V is TRBV2, with TRBD1 as a possible D gene (6 bases). The CDR3 covers 12 residues. V was clipped by 6 bases and J by 8 bases, with 10 bases between them. Per germline, CDR1 SNHLY and CDR2 FYNNEI. The CDR3 nucleotides are TGTGCCAGCAGAACAGGGCGCGAAAAACTGTTTTTT. Its protein is CASRTGREKLFF.

This sequence joins TRBV20-1 and TRBJ2-3, with 9 bases lining up with TRBD2. Germline CDR1 is DFQATT and CDR2 is SNEGSKA (reference sequence). The CDR3 length is 15 residues. J lost 6 bases, V lost 0 bases, and 7 bases had no gene match. This chain's CDR3 is CSARDASGIPDTQYF. In DNA, the CDR3 is TGCAGTGCTAGAGATGCTAGCGGGATCCCGGATACGCAGTATTTT.

The rearrangement links TRBV7-2 to TRBJ2-3; 10 bases match TRBD2. The CDR3 covers 16 residues. With 1 base clipped from V and 4 bases from J, the junction kept 5 bases outside the gene matches. The germline CDR1 and CDR2 sequences are SGHTA and FQGNSA. This CDR3 is CASSLGLAGVPDTQYF. The CDR3 DNA is TGTGCCAGCAGCTTAGGGCTAGCGGGAGTGCCAGATACGCAGTATTTT.

The chain links TRBV9 to TRBJ2-6, with D hard to call. The CDR3 sequence is 16 residues long. V was pared by 0 bases and J by 1 base, with 8 bases between. CDR1 and CDR2 (germline): SGDLS, YYNGEE. The CDR3 DNA reads as TGTGCCAGCAGCGTAGCTGGGCAGTCTGGGGCCAACGTCCTGACTTTC. Protein product: CASSVAGQSGANVLTF. Filled out from reference TRBV9 and TRBJ2-6, the complete variable domain reads DSGVTQTPKHLITATGQRVTLRCSPRSGDLSVYWYQQSLDQGLQFLIQYYNGEERAKGNILERFSAQQFPDLHSELNLSSLELGDSALYFCASSVAGQSGANVLTFGAGSRLTVL.

V gene TRBV12-3 or TRBV12-4 combines with J gene TRBJ2-7; D unresolved. V dropped 6 bases and J dropped 4 bases, with 13 bases sitting between them. The CDR3 has 13 amino acids. CDR3 sequence (DNA): TGTGCCAGCAGCGCCAGCCCGGTATACGAGCAGTACTTC. Protein: CASSASPVYEQYF.

This sequence joins TRBV19 and TRBJ2-7; either TRBD1 or TRBD2 may supply D (6 bases each). CDR1 and CDR2 (germline): LNHDA, SQIVND (reference sequence). Trimming took off 3 bases at V and 0 bases at J, with 9 bases between the two ends. The CDR3 has 14 amino acids. The CDR3: CASSMGGVSYEQYF. The CDR3 nucleotides are TGTGCCAGTAGTATGGGGGGCGTCTCCTACGAGCAGTACTTC.

This rearrangement joins TRBV7-2 to TRBJ1-3; D gene ambiguous. CDR3 length: 18 amino acids. CDR1 and CDR2 (germline): SGHTA, FQGNSA. Trimming removed 8 bases from V and 0 bases from J, with 23 bases in between. The CDR3 DNA is TGTGCCAGCCTCCAAAGCGGGTTTTCCTACCTCTCTGGAAACACCATATATTTT. This sequence encodes CASLQSGFSYLSGNTIYF.

This chain uses TRBV28 with TRBJ1-1; D uncertain. Trimming removed 3 bases from V and 1 base from J, with 12 bases in between. The CDR3 is 15 amino acids. Germline V CDR1 and CDR2: MDHEN, SYDVKM. The chain's CDR3 is CASSFPRERNTEAFF. In DNA form, the CDR3 reads TGTGCCAGCAGTTTCCCGAGAGAGAGGAACACTGAAGCTTTCTTT. Full variable domain (outside the CDR3, taken from reference TRBV28 and TRBJ1-1): DVKVTQSSRYLVKRTGEKVFLECVQDMDHENMFWYRQDPGLGLRLIYFSYDVKMKEKGDIPEGYSVSREKKERFSLILESASTNQTSMYLCASSFPRERNTEAFFGQGTRLTVV.

This clonotype was counted a few times. V and J are TRBV12-3 or TRBV12-4 and TRBJ1-2, with D unclear. The length of the CDR3 is 11 residues. Trimming removed 1 base at V and 4 bases at J, with 1 base between. This CDR3 reads CASSLVYGYTF. The CDR3 bases are TGTGCCAGCAGTTTAGTCTATGGCTACACCTTC.

The chain combines TRBV6-2 or TRBV6-3 with TRBJ1-1; maybe TRBD1 (6 bases). The CDR3 is 17 amino acids. Germline V gene data show CDR1 as MNHEY and CDR2 as SVGEGT. The CDR3 is CATRGTSGSFMNTEAFF. Written as DNA, the CDR3 is TGTGCTACGAGAGGGACATCAGGTTCTTTCATGAACACTGAAGCTTTCTTT.